This T cell receptor beta chain is drawn from a study of patients and donors after allogeneic stem cell transplantation. V was clipped by 6 bases and J by 6 bases, with 15 bases between them. The CDR3 extends over 14 amino acids. TCRdb itself ran the RT-PCR reads through MiXCR, one entry per CDR3 protein. The data hold 84,000 or so distinct CDR3 sequences, with under 50% observed a single time. Sequencing was performed on blood, either unsorted or a sorted T cell fraction (not recorded which). The chain employs TRBV12-3 or TRBV12-4 and TRBJ1-5; D gene unclear. The clonotype was recovered from a human donor who was either an allogeneic HSCT recipient or a stem cell or donor lymphocyte infusion donor (not recorded which). It is not recorded whose cells these are; they may come from a transplant donor. CDR3 sequence (DNA): TGTGCCAGCAGGGATAGGACTTCAGGTCAGCCCCAGCATTTT. The encoded protein is CASRDRTSGQPQHF.